One TCR beta chain is described in this entry. No antigen is known for it. This sample's TCRbeta library carried unique molecular identifier barcodes. TCRdb fed the PCR reads into MiXCR, producing one record per CDR3 protein. This sample has about 300,000 distinct CDR3 sequences, with around a tenth found just once. The CDR3 has 15 amino acids. V was shortened by 1 base and J by 3 bases, with 11 bases between the two germline ends. From germline, CDR1 is SGHRS and CDR2 YFSETQ. The sample is drawn from a study of T-cell reconstitution after alpha-beta-depleted transplantation in children. Whole-study findings and limits: Fresh T-cell production supplied most of the T-cell counts and diversity seen one year after transplant.

The rearrangement links TRBV5-1 to TRBJ2-1; D is ambiguous. Sequences were derived from PBMCs, sampled before TCRalphabeta/CD19-depleted stem cell transplant. This sequence originates from a boy younger than two with acute myeloid leukemia, due to receive a stem cell transplant. CDR3: CASSLIGPCYNEQFF. The DNA of the CDR3 is TGCGCCAGCAGCTTGATCGGTCCCTGCTACAATGAGCAGTTCTTC.